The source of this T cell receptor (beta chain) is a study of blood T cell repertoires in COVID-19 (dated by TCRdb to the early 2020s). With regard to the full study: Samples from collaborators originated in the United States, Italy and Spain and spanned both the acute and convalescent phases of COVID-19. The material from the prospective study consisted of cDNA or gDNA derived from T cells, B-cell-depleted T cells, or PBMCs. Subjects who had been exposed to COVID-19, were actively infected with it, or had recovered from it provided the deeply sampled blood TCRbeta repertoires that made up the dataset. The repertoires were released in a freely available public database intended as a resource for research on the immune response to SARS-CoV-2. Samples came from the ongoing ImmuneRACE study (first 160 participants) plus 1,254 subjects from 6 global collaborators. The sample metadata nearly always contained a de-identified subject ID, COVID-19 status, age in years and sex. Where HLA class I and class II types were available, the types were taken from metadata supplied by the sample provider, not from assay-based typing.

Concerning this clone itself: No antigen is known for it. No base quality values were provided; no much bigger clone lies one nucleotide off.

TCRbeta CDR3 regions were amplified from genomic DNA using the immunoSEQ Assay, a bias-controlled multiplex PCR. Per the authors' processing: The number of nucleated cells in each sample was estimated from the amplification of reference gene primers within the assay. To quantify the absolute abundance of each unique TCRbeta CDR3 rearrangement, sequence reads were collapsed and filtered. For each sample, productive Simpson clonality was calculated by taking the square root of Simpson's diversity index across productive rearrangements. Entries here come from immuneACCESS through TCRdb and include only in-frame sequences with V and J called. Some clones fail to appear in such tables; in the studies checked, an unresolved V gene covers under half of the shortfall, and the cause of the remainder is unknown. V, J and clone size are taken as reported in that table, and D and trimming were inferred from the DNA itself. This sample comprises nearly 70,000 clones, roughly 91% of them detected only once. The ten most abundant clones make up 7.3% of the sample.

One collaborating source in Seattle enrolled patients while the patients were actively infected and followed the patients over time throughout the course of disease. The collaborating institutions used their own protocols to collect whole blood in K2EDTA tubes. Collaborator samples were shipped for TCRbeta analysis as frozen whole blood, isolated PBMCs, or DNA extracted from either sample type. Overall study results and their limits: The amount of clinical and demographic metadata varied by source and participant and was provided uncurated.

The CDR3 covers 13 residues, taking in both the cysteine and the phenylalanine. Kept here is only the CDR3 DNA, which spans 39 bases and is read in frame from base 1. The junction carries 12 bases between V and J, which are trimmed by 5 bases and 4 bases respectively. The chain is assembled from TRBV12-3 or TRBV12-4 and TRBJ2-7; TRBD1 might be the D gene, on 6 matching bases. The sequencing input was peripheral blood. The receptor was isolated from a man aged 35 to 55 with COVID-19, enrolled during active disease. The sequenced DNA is TGTGCCAGCAGTCAACAGGGCCGATACGAGCAGTACTTC. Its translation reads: CASSQQGRYEQYF.